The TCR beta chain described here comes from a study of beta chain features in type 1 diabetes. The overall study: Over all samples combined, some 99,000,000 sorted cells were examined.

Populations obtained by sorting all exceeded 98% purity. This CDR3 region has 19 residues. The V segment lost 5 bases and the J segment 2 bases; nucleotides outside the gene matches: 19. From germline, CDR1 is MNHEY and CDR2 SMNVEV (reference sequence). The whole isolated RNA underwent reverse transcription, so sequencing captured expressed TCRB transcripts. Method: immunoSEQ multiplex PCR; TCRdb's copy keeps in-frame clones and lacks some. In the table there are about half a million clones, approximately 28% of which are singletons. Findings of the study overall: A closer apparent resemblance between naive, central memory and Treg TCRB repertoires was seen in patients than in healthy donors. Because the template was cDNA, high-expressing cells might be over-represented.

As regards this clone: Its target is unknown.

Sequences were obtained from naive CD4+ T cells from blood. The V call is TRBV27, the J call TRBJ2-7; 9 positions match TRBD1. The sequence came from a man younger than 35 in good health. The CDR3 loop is CASSPIQDRGFNPTYEQYF. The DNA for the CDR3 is TGTGCCAGCAGTCCGATTCAGGACAGGGGATTTAACCCGACCTACGAGCAGTACTTC.